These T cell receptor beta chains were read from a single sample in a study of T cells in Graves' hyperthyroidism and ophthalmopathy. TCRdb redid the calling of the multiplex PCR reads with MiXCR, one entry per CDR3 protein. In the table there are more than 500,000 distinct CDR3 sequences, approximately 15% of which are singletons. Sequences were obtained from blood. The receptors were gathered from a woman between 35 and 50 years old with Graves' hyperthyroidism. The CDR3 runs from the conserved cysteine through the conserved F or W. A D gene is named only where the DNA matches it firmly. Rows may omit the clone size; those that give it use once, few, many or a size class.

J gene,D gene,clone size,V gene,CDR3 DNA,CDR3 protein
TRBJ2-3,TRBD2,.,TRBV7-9,TGTGCCAGCAGCCCCCCGTCGGCGGGAGGGCCGATCACAGATACGCAGTATTTT,CASSPPSAGGPITDTQYF
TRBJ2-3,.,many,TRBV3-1,TGTGCCAGCAGCCCAAGAATCCTCACAGATACGCAGTATTTT,CASSPRILTDTQYF
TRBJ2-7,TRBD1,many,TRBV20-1,TGCAGTGCCGAGGATGCCGGGACAGGGGCGTACGAGCAGTACTTC,CSAEDAGTGAYEQYF
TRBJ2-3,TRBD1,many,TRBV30,TGTGCCTGGAGCTCCGGGACAGACCACACAGATACGCAGTATTTT,CAWSSGTDHTDTQYF
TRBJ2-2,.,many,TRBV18,TGTGCCAGCTCACCTCCTAGCGTGGTCGGGGAGCTGTTTTTT,CASSPPSVVGELFF
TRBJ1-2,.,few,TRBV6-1,TGTGCCAGCAGTGCGGGTGATGGCTATGGCTACACCTTC,CASSAGDGYGYTF
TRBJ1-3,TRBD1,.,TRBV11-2,TGTGCCAGCAGCTTAGGGGACAGGGCCTCTGGAAACACCATATATTTT,CASSLGDRASGNTIYF
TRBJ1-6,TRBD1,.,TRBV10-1,TGCGCCAGTAGAGAAATTGGACAGGGGCATTATAATTCACCCCTCCACTTT,CASREIGQGHYNSPLHF
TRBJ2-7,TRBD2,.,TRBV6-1,TGTGCCAGCAGTGAAACGAATCCTAGCGGGAGCCACGAGCAGTACTTC,CASSETNPSGSHEQYF
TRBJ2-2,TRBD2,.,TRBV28,TGTGCCAGCAGTTCCGGGACTAGCATTATACTGAACACCGGGGAGCTGTTTTTT,CASSSGTSIILNTGELFF
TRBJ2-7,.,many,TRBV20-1,TGCAGTGCTGGGGTGGTAGGAACCTACGAGCAGTACTTC,CSAGVVGTYEQYF
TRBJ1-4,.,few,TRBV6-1,TGTGCCAGCAGTTTTACGGAAAATGAAAAACTGTTTTTT,CASSFTENEKLFF
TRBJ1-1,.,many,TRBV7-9,TGTGCCAGCAGCCGGAAGACACCCTTGGACACTGAAGCTTTCTTT,CASSRKTPLDTEAFF
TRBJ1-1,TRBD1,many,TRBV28,TGTGCCAGCAGTCGGACAGGGGCAATGAACACTGAAGCTTTCTTT,CASSRTGAMNTEAFF
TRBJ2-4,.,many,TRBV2,TGTGCCAGCAGGTTGGCTGGGGTCGACATTCAGTACTTC,CASRLAGVDIQYF
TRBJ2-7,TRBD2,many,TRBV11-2,TGTGCCAGCAGCCTACAAGGGAGCGGGGGCTCCTACGAGCAGTACTTC,CASSLQGSGGSYEQYF
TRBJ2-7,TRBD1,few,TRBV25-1,TGTGCCAGCAGTGAATATGGGGGGACAGGCCCCTACGAGCAGTACTTC,CASSEYGGTGPYEQYF
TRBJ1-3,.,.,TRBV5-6,TGTGCCAGCAGCTTCCCGAATGGAAACACCATATATTTT,CASSFPNGNTIYF
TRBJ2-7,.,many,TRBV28,TGTGCCAGTACAGGGTCCTACGAGCAGTACTTC,CASTGSYEQYF
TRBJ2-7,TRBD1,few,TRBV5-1,TGCGCCAGCAGCCAACGATGGACAGGGGCCGGGACGGGAGACCCCTACGAGCAGTACTTC,CASSQRWTGAGTGDPYEQYF
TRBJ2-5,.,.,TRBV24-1,TGTGCCACCAGTGACCCCTCGCGCTCGCAAGAGACCCAGTACTTC,CATSDPSRSQETQYF
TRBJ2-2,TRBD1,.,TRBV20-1,TGCAGTGCTAGAGCGGCGACAGGGTGGGGGGAGCTGTTTTTT,CSARAATGWGELFF
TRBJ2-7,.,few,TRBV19,TGTGCCAGTAGTATGAACGGGGTCTACGAGCAGTACTTC,CASSMNGVYEQYF
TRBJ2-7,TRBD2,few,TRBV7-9,TGTGCCAGCAGCCCTGAAGGGAGGGTCTACGAGCAGTACTTC,CASSPEGRVYEQYF
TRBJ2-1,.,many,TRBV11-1,TGTGCCAGCAGCCCCTGGGGCGGCGCCTACAATGAGCAGTTCTTC,CASSPWGGAYNEQFF
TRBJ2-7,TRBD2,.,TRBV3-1,TGTGCCAGCAGCCAAGTTCCTAGCGGGACCTCCTCCTACGAGCAGTACTTC,CASSQVPSGTSSYEQYF
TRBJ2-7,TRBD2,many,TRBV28,TGTGCCAGCAGTTCTAGCGGGAGGGCCGCCAACTCCTACGAGCAGTACTTC,CASSSSGRAANSYEQYF
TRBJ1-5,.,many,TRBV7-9,TGTGCCAGCAGCAAGGACACAAATCAGCCCCAGCATTTT,CASSKDTNQPQHF
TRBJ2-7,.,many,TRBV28,TGTGCCAGCAGTCCTTCGCACAGGGTGAGCGAGCAGTACTTC,CASSPSHRVSEQYF
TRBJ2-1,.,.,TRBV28,TGTGCCAGCAGTTCCTGGCAAAACAATGAGCAGTTCTTC,CASSSWQNNEQFF
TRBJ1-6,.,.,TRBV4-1,TGCGCCAGCAGCCAAGATTGGCAGGGGCGTAACTCACCCCTCCACTTT,CASSQDWQGRNSPLHF
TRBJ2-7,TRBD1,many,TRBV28,TGTGCCAGCCTTCACAGGGGTAATGAGCAGTACTTC,CASLHRGNEQYF
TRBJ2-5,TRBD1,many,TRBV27,TGTGCCAGCAGACCATATGCGCCTGAGGGGGCAAGTGAGACCCAGTACTTC,CASRPYAPEGASETQYF
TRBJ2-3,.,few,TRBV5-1,TGCGCCAACAGCAGACAGGAAGGCACGGATACGCAGTATTTT,CANSRQEGTDTQYF
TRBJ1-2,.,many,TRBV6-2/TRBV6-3,TGTGCCAGCAGTCGGACGGACTCAAGGGGCTACACCTTC,CASSRTDSRGYTF
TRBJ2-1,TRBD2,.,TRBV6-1,TGTGCCAGCAGTCCTAGCGGAGAAATCAATGAGCAGTTCTTC,CASSPSGEINEQFF
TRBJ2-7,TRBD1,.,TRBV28,TGTGCCAGCAGTGGACAGGGAGCCTACGAGCGGTACTTC,CASSGQGAYERYF
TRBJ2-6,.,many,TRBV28,TGTGCCAGCATTAAGGCCCTTTACGCCGGGGCCAACGTCCTGACTTTC,CASIKALYAGANVLTF
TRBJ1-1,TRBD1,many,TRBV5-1,TGCGCCAGCAGCTTGGACAGGGGGCCCACTGAAGCTTTCTTT,CASSLDRGPTEAFF
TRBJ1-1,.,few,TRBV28,TGTGCCACCCTGAAGGAAGGGAGGACTGAAGCTTTCTTT,CATLKEGRTEAFF
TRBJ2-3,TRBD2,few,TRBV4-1,TGCGCCAGCAGCCAAGCTCCTAGCGGGAGGACAGATACGCAGTATTTT,CASSQAPSGRTDTQYF
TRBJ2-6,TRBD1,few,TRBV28,TGTGCCAGCAGTTCCGGGACAGTCCCAGGATCTGGGGCCAACGTCCTGACTTTC,CASSSGTVPGSGANVLTF
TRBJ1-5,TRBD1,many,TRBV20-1,TGCAGTGCTAGAGATCTTAGGACAGGGGGCCCTCAGCCCCAGCATTTT,CSARDLRTGGPQPQHF
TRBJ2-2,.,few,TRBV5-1,TGCGCCAGCAGCTTGAGACAGACCACCGGGGAGCTGTTTTTT,CASSLRQTTGELFF
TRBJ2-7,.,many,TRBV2,TGTGCCAGCAGTGAAGCGGTAGGGTTGCGCAACGAGCAGTACTTC,CASSEAVGLRNEQYF
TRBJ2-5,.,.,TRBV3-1,TGTGCCAGCAGCCGCTACAATGGGGTAGCCGAGACCCAGTACTTC,CASSRYNGVAETQYF